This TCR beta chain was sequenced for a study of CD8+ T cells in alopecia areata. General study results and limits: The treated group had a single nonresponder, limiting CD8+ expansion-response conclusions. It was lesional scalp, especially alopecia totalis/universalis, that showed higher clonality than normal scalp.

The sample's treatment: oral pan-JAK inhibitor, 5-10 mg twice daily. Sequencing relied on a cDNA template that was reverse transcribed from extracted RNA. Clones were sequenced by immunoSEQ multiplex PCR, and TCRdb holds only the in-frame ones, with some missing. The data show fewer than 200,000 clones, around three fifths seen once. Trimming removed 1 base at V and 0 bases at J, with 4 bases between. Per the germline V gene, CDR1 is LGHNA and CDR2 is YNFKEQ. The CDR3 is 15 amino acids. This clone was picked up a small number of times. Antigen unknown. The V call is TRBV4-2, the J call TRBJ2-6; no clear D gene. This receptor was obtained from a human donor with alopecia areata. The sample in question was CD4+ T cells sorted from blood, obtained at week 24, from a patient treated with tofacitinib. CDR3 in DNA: TGTGCCAGCAGCCAAGGGAGCTCTGGGGCCAACGTCCTGACTTTC. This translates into CASSQGSSGANVLTF.